A selection of T cell receptor beta chains follows, all from one sample in a study of T cells in Graves' hyperthyroidism and ophthalmopathy. Via MiXCR, TCRdb re-called the multiplex PCR reads, giving one row per CDR3 protein. The sample includes some 400,000 distinct CDR3 sequences, roughly 19% of them seen just once. The sequencing input was blood. The source is a woman in her late teens or twenties with Graves' hyperthyroidism. Each CDR3 is given with its conserved first and last residue. A D gene is named only where the DNA matches it firmly. The size entry is marked missing in some rows and otherwise reads once, few, many or a size class.

J,V,D,size,CDR3,DNA
TRBJ2-1,TRBV6-5,-,many,CASSYSFQASSYNEQFF,TGTGCCAGCAGTTACTCGTTCCAGGCCTCCTCCTACAATGAGCAGTTCTTC
TRBJ1-2,TRBV2,-,many,CASSDRWAGSGYGYTF,TGTGCCAGCAGTGATAGGTGGGCCGGGTCGGGCTATGGCTACACCTTC
TRBJ2-7,TRBV6-5,-,many,CASSYSGQSGEQYF,TGTGCCAGCAGTTACTCGGGACAATCGGGCGAGCAGTACTTC
TRBJ1-2,TRBV29-1,-,many,CSGTADSYGYTF,TGCAGCGGGACAGCGGACTCCTATGGCTACACCTTC
TRBJ2-7,TRBV24-1,-,many,CATSDLGSYEQYF,TGTGCCACCAGTGATTTAGGCAGCTACGAGCAGTACTTC
TRBJ2-7,TRBV28,TRBD1,many,CASHRGNEQYF,TGTGCCAGCCACAGGGGGAACGAGCAGTACTTC
TRBJ1-1,TRBV20-1,-,many,CSARGRGAVAEAFF,TGCAGTGCTAGGGGGAGGGGGGCGGTCGCTGAAGCTTTCTTT
TRBJ2-5,TRBV20-1,TRBD2,many,CSARGTSGGETQYF,TGCAGTGCTAGAGGGACTAGCGGGGGAGAGACCCAGTACTTC
TRBJ1-2,TRBV7-9,TRBD1,many,CASSLPLTGDGYTF,TGTGCCAGCAGCTTACCCCTAACAGGGGATGGCTACACCTTC
TRBJ1-1,TRBV20-1,-,many,CSARSRFNTEAFF,TGCAGTGCTAGAAGCAGGTTCAACACTGAAGCTTTCTTT
TRBJ1-2,TRBV28,-,many,CASRGGGNYGYTF,TGTGCCAGCAGGGGGGGGGGTAACTATGGCTACACCTTC
TRBJ1-1,TRBV6-5,TRBD1,many,CASSYFGGGITEAFF,TGTGCCAGCAGTTACTTCGGAGGGGGCATCACTGAAGCTTTCTTT
TRBJ1-5,TRBV3-1,-,many,CASALAGNQPQHF,TGTGCCAGCGCCCTGGCGGGCAATCAGCCCCAGCATTTT
TRBJ2-3,TRBV2,-,many,CASSDRQTSTDTQYF,TGTGCCAGCAGTGATAGGCAGACTAGCACAGATACGCAGTATTTT
TRBJ2-7,TRBV5-1,-,many,CASTPRPSFSEQYF,TGCGCCAGCACCCCGCGTCCGTCTTTCTCCGAGCAGTACTTC
TRBJ1-1,TRBV11-3,-,-,CASSRGVGGTEAFF,TGTGCCAGCAGCCGAGGAGTGGGGGGCACTGAAGCTTTCTTT
TRBJ2-2,TRBV5-1,-,many,CASSLGAGLTGELFF,TGCGCCAGCAGCTTGGGGGCGGGACTCACCGGGGAGCTGTTTTTT
TRBJ2-5,TRBV27,-,many,CASGGGLRETQYF,TGTGCCAGCGGCGGGGGCCTCCGGGAGACCCAGTACTTC
TRBJ1-2,TRBV29-1,-,many,CSVNLRATINYGYTF,TGCAGCGTTAATCTTCGGGCCACAATCAACTATGGCTACACCTTC
TRBJ2-1,TRBV11-2,-,few,CASSRAGFANEQFF,TGTGCCAGCAGCAGGGCAGGGTTCGCCAATGAGCAGTTCTTC
TRBJ1-1,TRBV13,TRBD1,-,CASSQTGTPEAFF,TGTGCCAGCAGCCAGACAGGGACGCCTGAAGCTTTCTTT
TRBJ1-5,TRBV24-1,-,many,CATSDYREKGQPQHF,TGTGCCACCAGTGATTATCGGGAAAAGGGCCAGCCCCAGCATTTT
TRBJ1-2,TRBV12-3/TRBV12-4,-,many,CASSFPGVYGYTF,TGTGCCAGCAGTTTTCCAGGGGTCTATGGCTACACCTTC
TRBJ2-2,TRBV6-2/TRBV6-3,-,few,CASSYSKSTSLFPGELFF,TGTGCCAGCAGTTACTCGAAGTCGACTAGTTTGTTTCCCGGGGAGCTGTTTTTT
TRBJ1-5,TRBV20-1,TRBD1,few,CSARDIEATGANQPQHF,TGCAGTGCTAGAGATATAGAGGCCACAGGGGCCAATCAGCCCCAGCATTTT
TRBJ2-5,TRBV10-3,-,many,CAISESETQYF,TGTGCCATCAGTGAGTCTGAGACCCAGTACTTC